The text below deals with one T cell receptor beta chain. Only in-frame clones appear in the TCRdb table, and some are missing; sequencing was by immunoSEQ multiplex PCR. Here the sample spans fewer than 400,000 clones, approximately 88% being singletons. The data were taken from a study of blood T cell repertoires in COVID-19. All enrollees were about 18 to 90 years old and from 24 US areas. Trimming cost V 8 bases and J 3 bases; bases outside gene matches: 4. Germline CDR1 and CDR2: SNHLY and FYNNEI. The CDR3 loop spans 13 amino acids. Sequenced material: PBMCs or T cells enriched from blood (not recorded which). The receptor was derived from a man in his 60s who had recovered from COVID-19. The rearrangement uses TRBV2 and TRBJ1-2; 9 bases are shared with TRBD1. The CDR3 protein is CASSDRGYYGYTF. DNA of the CDR3: TGTGCCAGCTCCGACAGGGGGTACTATGGCTACACCTTC.